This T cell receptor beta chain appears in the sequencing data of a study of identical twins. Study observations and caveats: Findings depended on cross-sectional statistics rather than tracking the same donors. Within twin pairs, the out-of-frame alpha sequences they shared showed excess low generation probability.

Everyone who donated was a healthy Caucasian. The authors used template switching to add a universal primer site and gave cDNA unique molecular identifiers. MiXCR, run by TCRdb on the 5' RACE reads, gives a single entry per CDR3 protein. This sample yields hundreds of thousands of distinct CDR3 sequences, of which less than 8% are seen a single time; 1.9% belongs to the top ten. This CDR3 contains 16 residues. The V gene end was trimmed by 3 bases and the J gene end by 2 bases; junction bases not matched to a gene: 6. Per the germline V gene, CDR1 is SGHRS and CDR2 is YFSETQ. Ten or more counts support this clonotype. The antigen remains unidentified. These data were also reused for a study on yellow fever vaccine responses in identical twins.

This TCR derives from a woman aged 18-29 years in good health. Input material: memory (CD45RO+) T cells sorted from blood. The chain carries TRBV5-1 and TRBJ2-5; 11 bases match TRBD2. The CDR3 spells CASSSLAGGSQETQYF. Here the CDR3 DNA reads TGCGCCAGCAGCTCGCTAGCGGGGGGTTCTCAAGAGACCCAGTACTTC.